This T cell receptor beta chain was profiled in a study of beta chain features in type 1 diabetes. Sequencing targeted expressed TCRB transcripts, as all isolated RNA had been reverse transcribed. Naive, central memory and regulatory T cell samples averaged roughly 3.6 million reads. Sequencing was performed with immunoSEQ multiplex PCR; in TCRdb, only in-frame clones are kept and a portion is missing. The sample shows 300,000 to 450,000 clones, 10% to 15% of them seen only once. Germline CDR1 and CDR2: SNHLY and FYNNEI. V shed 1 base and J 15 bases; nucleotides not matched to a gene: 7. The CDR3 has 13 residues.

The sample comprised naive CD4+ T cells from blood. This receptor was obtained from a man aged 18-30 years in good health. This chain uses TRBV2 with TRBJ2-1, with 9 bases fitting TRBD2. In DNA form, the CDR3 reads TGTGCCAGCAGTGAAGGAGCCGGGACTAGCCCGTTCTTC. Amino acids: CASSEGAGTSPFF.